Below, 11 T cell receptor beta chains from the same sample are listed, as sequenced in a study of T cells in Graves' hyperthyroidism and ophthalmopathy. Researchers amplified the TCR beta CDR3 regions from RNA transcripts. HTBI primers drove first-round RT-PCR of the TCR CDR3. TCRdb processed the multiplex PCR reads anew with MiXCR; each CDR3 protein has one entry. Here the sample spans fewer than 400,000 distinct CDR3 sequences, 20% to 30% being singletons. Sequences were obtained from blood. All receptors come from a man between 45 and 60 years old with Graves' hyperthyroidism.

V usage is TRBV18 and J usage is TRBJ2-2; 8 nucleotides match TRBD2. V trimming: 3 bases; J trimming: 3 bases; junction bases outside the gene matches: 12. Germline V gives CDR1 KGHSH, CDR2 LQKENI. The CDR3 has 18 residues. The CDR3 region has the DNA TGTGCCAGCTCACCTAGACAGACTAGCGAATGGTACACCGGGGAGCTGTTTTTT. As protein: CASSPRQTSEWYTGELFF.

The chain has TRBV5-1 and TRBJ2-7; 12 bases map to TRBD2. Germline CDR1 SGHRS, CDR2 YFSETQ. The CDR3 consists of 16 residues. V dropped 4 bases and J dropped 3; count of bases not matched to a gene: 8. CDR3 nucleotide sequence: TGCGCCAGCAGCCCCGGACTAGCGGGAACAGACTACGAGCAGTACTTC. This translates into CASSPGLAGTDYEQYF. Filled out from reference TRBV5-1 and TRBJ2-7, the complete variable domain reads KAGVTQTPRYLIKTRGQQVTLSCSPISGHRSVSWYQQTPGQGLQFLFEYFSETQRNKGNFPGRFSGRQFSNSRSEMNVSTLELGDSALYLCASSPGLAGTDYEQYFGPGTRLTVT.

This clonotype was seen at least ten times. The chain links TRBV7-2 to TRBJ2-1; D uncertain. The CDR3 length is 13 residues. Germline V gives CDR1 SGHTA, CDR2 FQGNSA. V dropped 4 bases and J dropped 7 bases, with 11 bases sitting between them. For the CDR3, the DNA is TGTGCCAGCAGCTCCCCCCCAGGAAATGAGCAGTTCTTC. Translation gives CASSSPPGNEQFF. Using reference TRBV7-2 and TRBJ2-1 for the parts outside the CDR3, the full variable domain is GAGVSQSPSNKVTEKGKDVELRCDPISGHTALYWYRQSLGQGLEFLIYFQGNSAPDKSGLPSDRFSAERTGGSVSTLTIQRTQQEDSAVYLCASSSPPGNEQFFGPGTRLTVL.

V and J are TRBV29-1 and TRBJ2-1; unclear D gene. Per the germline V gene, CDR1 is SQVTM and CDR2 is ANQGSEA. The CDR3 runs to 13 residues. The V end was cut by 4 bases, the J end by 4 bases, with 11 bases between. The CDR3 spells CSVAKVRYNEQFF. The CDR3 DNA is TGCAGCGTTGCAAAAGTCAGATACAATGAGCAGTTCTTC.

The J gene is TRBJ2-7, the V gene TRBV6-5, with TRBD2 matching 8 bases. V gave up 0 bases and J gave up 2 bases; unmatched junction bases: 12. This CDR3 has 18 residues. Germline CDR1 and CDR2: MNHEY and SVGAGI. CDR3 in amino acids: CASSYSRLSGSPPYEQYF. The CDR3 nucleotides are TGTGCCAGCAGTTACTCGAGGCTGAGCGGGAGCCCTCCCTACGAGCAGTACTTC.

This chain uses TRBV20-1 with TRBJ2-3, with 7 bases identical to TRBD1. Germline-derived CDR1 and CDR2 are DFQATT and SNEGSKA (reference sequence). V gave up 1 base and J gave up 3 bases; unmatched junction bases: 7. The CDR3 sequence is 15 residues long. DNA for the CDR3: TGCAGTGCTAGAGTGCAGGGGGTGGTTACAGATACGCAGTATTTT. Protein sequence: CSARVQGVVTDTQYF.

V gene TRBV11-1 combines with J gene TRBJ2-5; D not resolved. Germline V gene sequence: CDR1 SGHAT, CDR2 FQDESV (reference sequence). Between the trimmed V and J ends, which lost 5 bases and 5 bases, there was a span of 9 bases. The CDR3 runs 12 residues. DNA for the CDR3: TGTGCCAGCAGCCCCGCTTTGGAGACCCAGTACTTC. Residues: CASSPALETQYF.

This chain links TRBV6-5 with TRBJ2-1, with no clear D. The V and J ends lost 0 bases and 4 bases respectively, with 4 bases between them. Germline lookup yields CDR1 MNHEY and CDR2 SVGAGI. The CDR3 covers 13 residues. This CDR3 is CASSYSYYNEQFF. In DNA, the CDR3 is TGTGCCAGCAGTTACTCCTATTACAATGAGCAGTTCTTC.

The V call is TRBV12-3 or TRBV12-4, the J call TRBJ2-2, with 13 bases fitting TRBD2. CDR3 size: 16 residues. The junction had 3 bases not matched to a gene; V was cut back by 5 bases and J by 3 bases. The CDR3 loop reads CASSPTSGRDTGELFF. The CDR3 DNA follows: TGTGCCAGCAGTCCCACTAGCGGGAGGGACACCGGGGAGCTGTTTTTT.

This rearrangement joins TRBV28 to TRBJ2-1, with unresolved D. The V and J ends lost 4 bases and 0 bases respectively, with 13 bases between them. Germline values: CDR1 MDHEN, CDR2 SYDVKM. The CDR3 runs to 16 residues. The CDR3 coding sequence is TGTGCCAGCAGTTCCCCCGCCCCAAGCTCCTACAATGAGCAGTTCTTC. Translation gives CASSSPAPSSYNEQFF.

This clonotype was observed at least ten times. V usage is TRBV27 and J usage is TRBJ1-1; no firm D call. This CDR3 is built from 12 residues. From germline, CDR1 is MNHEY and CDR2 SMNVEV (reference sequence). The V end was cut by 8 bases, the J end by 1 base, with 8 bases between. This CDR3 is CASRTANTEAFF. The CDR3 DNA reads TGTGCCAGCCGTACAGCGAACACTGAAGCTTTCTTT.